These 6 T cell receptor gamma chains were all obtained from the same sample, sequenced in a study of Vδ1+ human thymocytes. Extracted RNA was reverse transcribed into cDNA. CDR3 amplicons came from multiplex PCR with pooled V-gene forward and constant-region reverse primers. TCRdb called clones from the multiplex PCR reads again using CATT. Here the sample spans 25,000 to 35,000 gamma-chain clones, roughly a fifth being singletons. Their specific antigens are unknown. Broader study findings: In the thymus, TRG and TRD repertoires looked highly polyclonal with Gaussian CDR3 lengths.

Sequencing was carried out using Vdelta1+ gamma-delta thymocytes from the thymus. Subset noted: FACS-sorted CD3+ TCRalphabeta- TCRVdelta1+ TCRVdelta2- thymocytes. The receptors stem from a boy under two years old who had congenital heart surgery.

This clone was recorded a few times. This chain uses TRGV9 with TRGJ1 or TRGJ2. The CDR3 is 11 residues long. Per germline, CDR1 GITISATS and CDR2 ISYDGTV (reference sequence). V lost 4 bases, J lost 10 bases, and 7 bases stayed unmatched. CDR3 coding DNA: TGTGCCTTGTGGGACCCACGGAAGAAACTCTTT. Encoded protein: CALWDPRKKLF.

This sequence joins TRGV9 and TRGJ1 or TRGJ2. CDR3 length equals 14 residues. Looked up from germline, CDR1 is GITISATS and CDR2 is ISYDGTV (reference sequence). J gave up 8 bases and V 2 bases, and 12 bases lay outside the gene matches. As DNA, the CDR3 is TGTGCCTTGTGGGAGGCCCCGATGGGAGATAAGAAACTCTTT. Translated: CALWEAPMGDKKLF.

This clone was seen a few times. The genes are TRGV3 and TRGJ1 or TRGJ2. J gave up 11 bases and V 2 bases, and 6 bases lay outside the gene matches. Per the germline V gene, CDR1 is VTNTFY and CDR2 is YDVSTARD (reference sequence). This CDR3 comprises 11 residues. CDR3 sequence reads: CATWDTPQKLF. DNA for the CDR3: TGTGCCACCTGGGACACCCCTCAGAAACTCTTT.

The chain recombines TRGV4 with TRGJ1 or TRGJ2. CDR1 and CDR2 (germline): EGSTGY, YDSYTSSV. The CDR3 consists of 14 residues. After removal of 0 bases from V and 7 bases from J, the junction contained 9 bases not matched to a gene. CDR3 sequence: CATWDGLLRYKKLF. CDR3 sequence (DNA): TGTGCCACCTGGGATGGGCTCTTGCGGTATAAGAAACTCTTT.

This clone was recorded a few times. A junction boundary mismatches the germline segment, possibly from a read error. The sample contains more than one DNA sequence encoding this CDR3. The chain employs TRGV4 and TRGJ1 or TRGJ2. Germline assignment: CDR1 EGSTGY and CDR2 YDSYTSSV. There are 13 residues in the CDR3. As DNA, the CDR3 is TGTGCCACTTGGGATGCTAATTATTATAAGAAACTCTTT. Its translation is CATWDANYYKKLF.

The chain uses TRGV4 and TRGJ1 or TRGJ2. Germline V gives CDR1 EGSTGY, CDR2 YDSYTSSV. The CDR3 covers 15 residues. The trim removed 0 bases at V and 2 bases at J, leaving 7 bases unmatched. The CDR3 region is CATWDGQIYYYKKLF. The CDR3 coding sequence is TGTGCCACCTGGGATGGGCAAATTTATTATTATAAGAAACTCTTT.